The clone carrying this TCR beta chain has ten or more counts. What it recognizes is unknown. This sample was included in a study of T-cell reconstitution after alpha-beta-depleted transplantation in children. Study conclusions and caveats: Surviving thymic progenitors and recipient T cells were the source of high TCRbeta diversity at day 60 in some patients. Several hundred graft clones that had expanded were reportedly the source of alpha-beta T cells about two months after transplant.

As it was prepared, the TCRbeta library received unique molecular identifiers. TCRdb reanalysed the PCR reads using MiXCR and keeps one entry per CDR3 protein. This sample has about 490,000 distinct CDR3 sequences, with 8% to 11% found just once. Sequencing was performed on PBMCs, taken before TCRalphabeta/CD19-depleted stem cell transplant. The sequence derives from a child aged 2-15 years with inherited bone marrow failure, due to receive a stem cell transplant.

The CDR3 protein is CSVVADSYEQYF. CDR3 coding DNA: TGCAGCGTTGTAGCGGACTCCTACGAGCAGTACTTC. The chain couples TRBV29-1 to TRBJ2-7, with D possibly matching TRBD2 (6 bases). The V and J ends lost 4 bases and 0 bases respectively, with 7 bases between them. CDR3 size: 12 residues. CDR1 SQVTM and CDR2 ANQGSEA come from the germline V gene.